This T cell receptor beta chain was sequenced during a study of CD8 T cells in Susac syndrome. In Susac syndrome patients, recently defined diagnostic criteria for definite or probable disease were met. Through negative isolation, CD4+ and CD8+ T cells were obtained, while TEMRA cells were enriched using FACS. Study-level results: The TCR sequencing and HLA analysis in the study involved a relatively small number of individuals, as the study acknowledged.

A note on this clonotype: Its antigen remains unknown.

When the RNA was reverse transcribed, random hexamers were used with an input of about 0.45 to 1 ug. Amplification of TCR beta CDR3 by immunoSEQ multiplex PCR spanned 54 Vbeta and 13 Jbeta. TCRdb re-analysed the immunoSEQ multiplex PCR reads in MiXCR, keeping a single row per CDR3 protein. This repertoire shows 160,000 or so distinct CDR3 sequences, 94% found once; its top ten account for 0.12%. The germline V and J ends were trimmed by 4 bases and 1 base, with 17 bases remaining between them. The CDR3 loop spans 16 amino acids. Germline V gene data show CDR1 as LGHNA and CDR2 as YSLEER. Sequenced material: CD4+ T cells from PBMCs. This TCR was recovered from a human donor with Susac syndrome. The chain has TRBV4-3 and TRBJ2-7, with D unclear. CDR3 in amino acids: CASSRTGASPSYEQYF. In DNA form, the CDR3 reads TGCGCCAGCAGCCGGACCGGAGCCAGTCCTTCCTACGAGCAGTACTTC.